This T cell receptor (beta chain) came from a study of cytomegalovirus exposure and HLA in healthy donors. Study-level information: It was reported in a later analysis that the 90 to 150 validation repertoires used the same platform as the approximately 670 first-cohort repertoires. Findings of the study overall: The study listed approximately 160 cytomegalovirus-associated TCR beta chains.

The protocol was immunoSEQ multiplex PCR, while the TCRdb copy is restricted to in-frame clones and leaves out a portion. The sample contains about 47,000 clones, roughly nine tenths of which appear only once. Remarks on this clone: Its antigen is unknown.

The ends were cut back, 0 bases at V and 8 bases at J, with 13 bases in the middle. The CDR3 length is 14 residues. Germline CDR1 reads LGHNA; CDR2 reads YSLEER. The V and J genes are TRBV4-3 and TRBJ1-1; D is ambiguous. The TCR was taken from a man aged 18 to 29 in good health and CMV-seronegative. Sequencing was done on a sample of PBMCs. The CDR3 reads CASSQDLISLEAFF. The CDR3 DNA is TGCGCCAGCAGCCAAGATTTAATCAGTTTAGAAGCTTTCTTT.